This paragraph covers one TCR beta chain sequence. Its target is unknown. PCR involved 60 Vbeta and 13 Jbeta primers. The table came from immunoSEQ multiplex PCR; TCRdb's copy has only in-frame clones and leaves some out. The repertoire includes over 150,000 clones, roughly four fifths of them detected once, and about 10% sits in the top ten. The data are from a study of cytomegalovirus exposure and HLA in healthy donors. General study findings and limits: The productive fraction for most TCR beta V segments was about 87% or about 30% in an earlier analysis. Solely CMV serostatus was available to characterize immune exposure.

Though nominally healthy at sampling, donors likely had unrecorded immune exposures. V shed 3 bases, J shed 1 base, and the junction held 2 bases outside the gene matches. This CDR3 contains 14 residues. The germline V gene encodes CDR1 KGHSH and CDR2 LQKENI. The origin of this receptor is a man aged 50 to 59 in good health and CMV-seropositive. The source material was PBMCs. V and J are TRBV18 and TRBJ1-1; 7 bases line up with TRBD1. Written as DNA, the CDR3 is TGTGCCAGCTCACCGGGACAGACGAACACTGAAGCTTTCTTT. It encodes CASSPGQTNTEAFF.